The rows below give T cell receptor beta chains drawn from one sample of a study of cytomegalovirus exposure and HLA in healthy donors. Measured with immunoSEQ multiplex PCR; TCRdb has only the in-frame clones, and not every one. The sample records around 130,000 clones, roughly two thirds being singletons. Sequenced sample: PBMCs. The origin of the receptors is a male donor in good health and CMV-seronegative. CDR3s include the opening cysteine and the closing phenylalanine or tryptophan. The order of the fields is clone size, D gene, CDR3 length, V gene, J gene, CDR3 protein, CDR3 DNA. A D gene is named only where the DNA matches it firmly. Expanded clones are given a class, and other clones once, few, many or no size at all.

NA	TRBD1	17	TRBV27	TRBJ1-6	CASSLRLGTGQNSPLHF	TGTGCCAGCAGTCTGCGCTTGGGGACAGGACAGAATTCACCCCTCCACTTT
NA	TRBD1	17	TRBV29-1	TRBJ2-3	CSVERGQGTLGTDTQYF	TGCAGCGTTGAAAGGGGACAGGGGACCCTCGGTACAGATACGCAGTATTTT
NA	NA	15	TRBV28	TRBJ1-3	CASSNPVYSGNTIYF	TGTGCCAGCAGTAACCCGGTATACTCTGGAAACACCATATATTTT
few	NA	14	TRBV11-2	TRBJ2-5	CASSLGGGGETQYF	TGTGCCAGCAGCTTGGGCGGGGGCGGAGAGACCCAGTACTTC
NA	NA	16	TRBV18	TRBJ1-5	CASSQGTLDSNQPQHF	TGTGCCAGCTCACAAGGGACTCTAGATAGCAATCAGCCCCAGCATTTT
NA	NA	16	TRBV6-5	TRBJ1-4	CASSYSTSATNEKLFF	TGTGCCAGCAGTTACTCGACTTCGGCAACTAATGAAAAACTGTTTTTT
NA	NA	13	TRBV6-5	TRBJ2-7	CASSRDSGGEQYF	TGTGCCAGCAGTCGGGACTCCGGGGGAGAGCAGTACTTC
NA	TRBD1	14	TRBV10-3	TRBJ2-7	CALKPAGTGYEQYF	TGTGCCTTAAAACCCGCGGGGACAGGCTACGAGCAGTACTTC
NA	TRBD2	19	TRBV19	TRBJ2-2	CASSILELAGGGGTGELFF	TGTGCCAGTAGTATTTTGGAACTAGCGGGGGGTGGAGGCACCGGGGAGCTGTTTTTT
NA	NA	16	TRBV5-6	TRBJ2-3	CASSLFPGQRTDTQYF	TGTGCCAGCAGCTTGTTCCCGGGACAAAGAACAGATACGCAGTATTTT
NA	NA	16	TRBV5-1	TRBJ1-1	CASSSGGRASNTEAFF	TGCGCCAGCAGCTCTGGTGGCAGGGCTTCGAACACTGAAGCTTTCTTT
NA	TRBD1	17	TRBV18	TRBJ1-5	CASSSDRVLGGNQPQHF	TGTGCCAGCTCGTCGGACAGGGTGTTGGGTGGCAATCAGCCCCAGCATTTT
NA	NA	14	TRBV7-3	TRBJ2-2	CASRPQGSTGELFF	TGTGCCAGCAGACCTCAGGGGTCCACCGGGGAGCTGTTTTTT
once	NA	13	TRBV29-1	TRBJ2-7	CSASPGDDYEQYF	TGCAGCGCTTCCCCGGGGGACGACTACGAGCAGTACTTC
NA	TRBD2	13	TRBV10-2	TRBJ2-3	CASIAAGADTQYF	TGCGCCAGCATAGCAGCGGGGGCAGATACGCAGTATTTT
few	NA	16	TRBV5-1	TRBJ1-4	CASSLAEVGSSEKLFF	TGCGCCAGCAGCTTGGCCGAAGTAGGGTCTAGCGAAAAACTGTTTTTT
NA	TRBD1	13	TRBV29-1	TRBJ2-1	CSVDRGPNNEQFF	TGCAGCGTGGACAGGGGTCCCAACAATGAGCAGTTCTTC
once	TRBD1	15	TRBV28	TRBJ2-1	CPSSLNRGWYNEQFF	TGTCCCAGCAGCCTGAACAGGGGGTGGTACAATGAGCAGTTCTTC
NA	NA	14	TRBV4-3	TRBJ1-2	CASSQDGRSYGYTF	TGCGCCAGCAGCCAAGATGGGCGTAGCTATGGCTACACCTTC
NA	TRBD2	16	TRBV5-1	TRBJ2-3	CASSLFYGGSTDTQYF	TGCGCCAGCAGCTTGTTCTACGGGGGGAGCACAGATACGCAGTATTTT
NA	NA	16	TRBV5-6	TRBJ1-6	CASSFRGDYYNSPLHF	TGTGCCAGCAGCTTCAGGGGCGACTACTATAATTCACCCCTCCACTTT
NA	NA	14	TRBV23-1	TRBJ2-7	CASSHNGDSYEQYF	TGCGCCAGCAGTCATAATGGGGACTCGTACGAGCAGTACTTC
few	NA	15	TRBV7-9	TRBJ2-1	CASIGGGGPYNEQFF	TGTGCCAGCATAGGCGGCGGGGGCCCCTACAATGAGCAGTTCTTC
NA	NA	17	TRBV5-1	TRBJ2-1	CASSLALRGLRGNEQFF	TGCGCCAGCAGCTTGGCCCTCAGGGGTCTTCGGGGCAATGAGCAGTTCTTC
NA	TRBD1	16	TRBV6-5	TRBJ1-6	CASSYSPAGGRSPLHF	TGTGCCAGCAGTTACTCCCCGGCAGGGGGGCGTTCACCCCTCCACTTT
once	TRBD2	16	TRBV27	TRBJ2-5	CASSYGGGALGETQYF	TGTGCCAGCAGTTATGGCGGGGGGGCTTTGGGGGAGACCCAGTACTTC
once	TRBD1	15	TRBV18	TRBJ1-2	CASSPRQTGNYGYTF	TGTGCCAGCTCACCACGGCAGACAGGGAACTATGGCTACACCTTC
few	TRBD2	14	TRBV18	TRBJ2-7	CASSRAGDHYEQYF	TGTGCCAGCTCACGGGCGGGGGACCACTACGAGCAGTACTTC
NA	TRBD1	13	TRBV2	TRBJ1-1	CASRGQGYTEAFF	TGTGCCAGCAGAGGACAGGGGTACACTGAAGCTTTCTTT
NA	NA	14	TRBV18	TRBJ2-5	CASSPPRGQETQYF	TGTGCCAGCTCACCACCTCGGGGACAAGAGACCCAGTACTTC
NA	NA	11	TRBV2	TRBJ1-4	CASSLNEKLFF	TGTGCCAGCAGTCTAAATGAAAAACTGTTTTTT
few	NA	16	TRBV7-2	TRBJ2-3	CASSLVPGGLADTQYF	TGTGCCAGCAGCTTAGTCCCGGGGGGCCTGGCAGATACGCAGTATTTT
NA	NA	14	TRBV19	TRBJ1-3	CASTYRVTGNTIYF	TGTGCCAGTACGTACAGGGTGACTGGAAACACCATATATTTT
few	NA	14	TRBV28	TRBJ1-1	CASRLGQLNTEAFF	TGTGCCAGCAGACTCGGACAGTTAAACACTGAAGCTTTCTTT
NA	NA	13	TRBV9	TRBJ1-1	CASSLRRDTEAFF	TGTGCCAGCAGCCTCAGACGGGACACCGAAGCTTTCTTT
NA	NA	20	TRBV4-1	TRBJ1-5	CASSHPRPRRRSPKNQPQHF	TGCGCCAGCAGCCACCCCCGGCCGAGGAGGCGGAGTCCTAAGAATCAGCCCCAGCATTTT
NA	NA	12	TRBV29-1	TRBJ1-2	CSVDKQGYGYTF	TGCAGCGTTGATAAACAGGGCTATGGCTACACCTTC
NA	NA	16	TRBV6-5	TRBJ2-5	CASSYPPGRGRETQYF	TGTGCCAGCAGTTACCCCCCGGGCAGGGGACGGGAGACCCAGTACTTC
NA	NA	17	TRBV7-9	TRBJ1-4	CASSLARSKGSGEKLFF	TGTGCCAGCAGCTTAGCGCGTAGTAAGGGCTCGGGGGAAAAACTGTTTTTT
NA	TRBD1	17	TRBV4-1	TRBJ2-7	CASSPQAPGQGLNEQYF	TGCGCCAGCAGCCCCCAAGCCCCGGGACAGGGCTTGAACGAGCAGTACTTC
NA	TRBD2	17	TRBV7-2	TRBJ2-6	CASSLAAGDSGANVLTF	TGTGCCAGCAGCTTAGCGGCGGGGGATTCTGGGGCCAACGTCCTGACTTTC
NA	TRBD2	16	TRBV5-1	TRBJ2-2	CASSLDLAGGPGELFF	TGCGCCAGCAGCTTGGATCTAGCGGGGGGTCCCGGGGAGCTGTTTTTT
NA	NA	14	TRBV19	TRBJ2-7	CASSIGSGAYEQYF	TGTGCCAGTAGTATAGGATCTGGGGCTTACGAGCAGTACTTC
NA	TRBD2	16	TRBV5-1	TRBJ2-5	CASSLLASGVQETQYF	TGCGCCAGCAGCTTGCTAGCTAGCGGGGTCCAAGAGACCCAGTACTTC
NA	NA	12	TRBV30	TRBJ2-7	CAWSNYAYEQYF	TGTGCCTGGAGTAACTACGCCTACGAGCAGTACTTC
NA	TRBD2	14	TRBV5-6	TRBJ2-3	CASSLRGGQDTQYF	TGTGCCAGCAGCTTGCGGGGGGGCCAGGATACGCAGTATTTT
once	NA	14	TRBV28	TRBJ1-5	CASSRGGSNQPQHF	TGTGCCAGCAGTCGGGGAGGTAGCAATCAGCCCCAGCATTTT
NA	NA	16	TRBV5-1	TRBJ2-1	CASSLGGNTPYNEQFF	TGCGCCAGCAGCTTGGGCGGAAATACCCCCTACAATGAGCAGTTCTTC
NA	TRBD1	14	TRBV5-5	TRBJ2-7	CASSFVTGGYEQYF	TGTGCCAGCAGCTTCGTGACAGGGGGCTACGAGCAGTACTTC
NA	TRBD1	15	TRBV27	TRBJ2-5	CASSLWDRGKETQYF	TGTGCCAGCAGTTTATGGGACAGGGGAAAAGAGACCCAGTACTTC
NA	TRBD2	17	TRBV19	TRBJ2-5	CASTPTAAASGKETQYF	TGTGCCAGTACCCCCACGGCGGCGGCTAGCGGGAAAGAGACCCAGTACTTC
few	TRBD1	16	TRBV27	TRBJ2-3	CASSWGTGDLTDTQYF	TGTGCCAGCAGTTGGGGGACAGGGGACTTAACAGATACGCAGTATTTT
once	TRBD2	17	TRBV5-6	TRBJ2-3	CASSATSGGRYTDTQYF	TGTGCCAGCAGCGCGACTAGCGGGGGGCGGTACACAGATACGCAGTATTTT
NA	NA	16	TRBV9	TRBJ2-1	CASSVTPGLSNNEQFF	TGTGCCAGCAGCGTCACGCCGGGACTGTCCAACAATGAGCAGTTCTTC
few	NA	13	TRBV29-1	TRBJ1-2	CSVEATGDYGYTF	TGCAGCGTTGAGGCCACCGGAGACTATGGCTACACCTTC
few	NA	14	TRBV9	TRBJ1-2	CASSVRTDYYGYPF	TGTGCCAGCAGCGTCCGGACTGACTACTATGGCTACCCCTTC
NA	TRBD1	14	TRBV15	TRBJ2-5	CATSSGQAFETQYF	TGTGCCACCAGCAGTGGACAGGCCTTTGAGACCCAGTACTTC